This TCR beta chain was recorded in a study of shared clonotypes between healthy human individuals. Study context: For every donor, three CD4 naive, three CD4 memory, two CD8 naive and one CD8 memory plates were used. Whole-study findings and limits: A handful of donors showed sharing of approximately 5% of naive CD4 clonotypes. Larger richness was generally estimated for naive than memory subsets.

The CDR3 consists of 15 residues. With 4 bases clipped from V and 7 bases from J, the junction kept 4 bases outside the gene matches. Germline V gene lookup returns CDR1 SGHDN and CDR2 FVKESK. Naive CD8 cells were CD45RO-negative, positively selected for CCR7, excluding terminally differentiated effector memory CD45RA+ cells. Concerning this clone: The antigen remains undetermined.

Clones were sequenced by immunoSEQ multiplex PCR, and TCRdb holds only the in-frame ones, with some missing. Of about 2.1 million clones detected, just over 90% appear once; the ten largest clones hold 1.5% to 2%. The chain has TRBV14 and TRBJ2-2; 12 bases match TRBD2. The TCR originated in a young man in good health. Some clones in this sample may be carry-over from other donors' samples. Sequencing was done on a sample of naive CD8+ T cells from PBMCs. The CDR3 loop reads CASSRTSGIGGELFF. In DNA form, the CDR3 reads TGTGCCAGCAGCCGGACTAGCGGGATCGGCGGGGAGCTGTTTTTT.